This is a list of T cell receptor beta chains from one sample in a study of chemoradiotherapy in HPV16-positive cancers. Libraries were prepared by immunoSEQ multiplex PCR; TCRdb keeps only in-frame clonotypes and omits some of them. This sample yields around 7,400 clones, of which roughly 70% are seen a single time; roughly 17% belongs to the top ten. The sample here was tumor tissue, taken from a patient who underwent chemoradiotherapy. Receptor source: a human donor with HPV-associated anogenital cancer. The CDR3 runs from the conserved cysteine through the conserved F or W. Fields, in order: clone size, D gene, V gene, J gene, CDR3 protein, CDR3 DNA. The D gene is left open where the match is weak. Clone size is stated in some rows and not others, as once, few, many or a class when expanded.

size: NA; D: NA; V: TRBV9; J: TRBJ2-3; CDR3: CASSGQLSSTDTQYF; DNA: TGTGCCAGCAGCGGACAGTTATCTAGCACAGATACGCAGTATTTT
size: few; D: TRBD1; V: TRBV18; J: TRBJ1-4; CDR3: CASSRTGEKNEKLFF; DNA: TGTGCCAGCTCGCGGACAGGGGAGAAAAATGAAAAACTGTTTTTT
size: NA; D: TRBD2; V: TRBV14; J: TRBJ2-1; CDR3: CASSRLAGWTYNEQFF; DNA: TGTGCCAGCAGCAGACTAGCGGGGTGGACCTACAATGAGCAGTTCTTC
size: NA; D: TRBD1; V: TRBV11-3; J: TRBJ2-1; CDR3: CASSGDRGIHEQFF; DNA: TGTGCCAGCAGCGGGGACAGGGGGATCCATGAGCAGTTCTTC
size: NA; D: TRBD1; V: TRBV18; J: TRBJ2-7; CDR3: CASSDTGTGVAYEQYF; DNA: TGTGCCAGCTCAGATACAGGGACAGGGGTGGCCTACGAGCAGTACTTC
size: NA; D: NA; V: TRBV7-3; J: TRBJ1-1; CDR3: CASSLTGDTEAFF; DNA: TGTGCCAGCAGCTTAACCGGGGACACTGAAGCTTTCTTT
size: NA; D: TRBD1; V: TRBV5-1; J: TRBJ2-3; CDR3: CASSLGTGTPSTDTQYF; DNA: TGCGCCAGCAGCTTGGGGACAGGGACCCCTAGCACAGATACGCAGTATTTT
size: NA; D: TRBD1; V: TRBV15; J: TRBJ1-1; CDR3: CATSGGGSTEAFF; DNA: TGTGCCACCTCAGGGGGGGGCAGTACTGAAGCTTTCTTT
size: NA; D: TRBD2; V: TRBV30; J: TRBJ2-1; CDR3: CAWKLAGGSEQFF; DNA: TGTGCCTGGAAACTAGCGGGGGGATCTGAGCAGTTCTTC
size: NA; D: TRBD2; V: TRBV5-1; J: TRBJ2-3; CDR3: CASSLLAGGSTDTQYF; DNA: TGCGCCAGCAGCCTACTAGCGGGGGGATCCACAGATACGCAGTATTTT
size: NA; D: TRBD1; V: TRBV5-1; J: TRBJ1-3; CDR3: CASSPTGGQGGNTIYF; DNA: TGCGCCAGCAGCCCCACCGGGGGACAGGGGGGAAACACCATATATTTT
size: few; D: NA; V: TRBV18; J: TRBJ1-6; CDR3: CASSPPTDSPLHF; DNA: TGTGCCAGCTCACCACCAACGGACTCACCCCTCCACTTT
size: NA; D: NA; V: TRBV7-2; J: TRBJ2-7; CDR3: CASSPRITGNYEQYF; DNA: TGTGCCAGCAGCCCCCGGATAACGGGGAACTACGAGCAGTACTTC
size: NA; D: NA; V: TRBV19; J: TRBJ2-2; CDR3: CASSSQGNTGELFF; DNA: TGTGCCAGTAGTTCACAGGGGAACACCGGGGAGCTGTTTTTT
size: NA; D: NA; V: TRBV30; J: TRBJ1-5; CDR3: CAWSVPSDSNQPQHF; DNA: TGTGCCTGGAGTGTCCCCAGCGATAGCAATCAGCCCCAGCATTTT
size: few; D: TRBD1; V: TRBV19; J: TRBJ2-7; CDR3: CASSIPYGTAGLSYEQYF; DNA: TGTGCCAGTAGTATACCCTATGGGACAGCCGGACTCTCCTACGAGCAGTACTTC
size: NA; D: NA; V: TRBV4-2; J: TRBJ2-3; CDR3: CASSQDSGSDTQYF; DNA: TGTGCCAGCAGCCAAGATTCAGGGTCGGATACGCAGTATTTT
size: NA; D: NA; V: TRBV5-1; J: TRBJ1-6; CDR3: CATRGGSTDSPLHF; DNA: TGCGCCACCCGGGGCGGGAGTACCGATTCACCCCTCCACTTT
size: few; D: NA; V: TRBV19; J: TRBJ1-5; CDR3: CASSFWTADQPQHF; DNA: TGTGCCAGTAGTTTCTGGACAGCCGATCAGCCCCAGCATTTT
size: NA; D: NA; V: TRBV29-1; J: TRBJ2-3; CDR3: CSVEGAGGASTDTQYF; DNA: TGCAGCGTTGAGGGGGCTGGGGGGGCCTCCACAGATACGCAGTATTTT
size: few; D: TRBD1; V: TRBV19; J: TRBJ2-2; CDR3: CASRRPGGGGGELFF; DNA: TGTGCCAGTAGAAGGCCAGGGGGCGGAGGCGGGGAGCTGTTTTTT
size: NA; D: NA; V: TRBV19; J: TRBJ2-7; CDR3: CASSISRTSYEQYF; DNA: TGTGCCAGTAGTATTTCAAGGACCTCCTACGAGCAGTACTTC
size: NA; D: NA; V: TRBV21-1; J: TRBJ2-3; CDR3: CASSVLGLASTDTQYF; DNA: TGTGCCAGCAGCGTTTTGGGACTAGCAAGCACAGATACGCAGTATTTT
size: once; D: TRBD2; V: TRBV2; J: TRBJ2-7; CDR3: CASRGAGGSLYEQYF; DNA: TGTGCCAGCAGAGGGGCGGGGGGCTCTCTCTACGAGCAGTACTTC
size: NA; D: NA; V: TRBV13; J: TRBJ2-7; CDR3: CASSFGGGNEQYF; DNA: TGTGCCAGCAGCTTTGGCGGGGGCAACGAGCAGTACTTC
size: NA; D: NA; V: TRBV6-6; J: TRBJ1-1; CDR3: CASSLVVEGLPFF; DNA: TGTGCCAGCAGTTTAGTTGTTGAGGGGTTACCTTTCTTT
size: NA; D: TRBD1; V: TRBV30; J: TRBJ2-5; CDR3: CALTEGGNKVTQYF; DNA: TGTGCCCTAACTGAAGGGGGCAATAAGGTGACCCAGTACTTC
size: NA; D: NA; V: TRBV29-1; J: TRBJ1-2; CDR3: CSVGPELANYGYTF; DNA: TGCAGCGTAGGGCCCGAGTTAGCTAACTATGGCTACACCTTC
size: NA; D: TRBD1; V: TRBV5-6; J: TRBJ2-1; CDR3: CASSRLDRRQGNEQFF; DNA: TGTGCCAGCAGCCGTTTGGATCGCCGACAGGGTAATGAGCAGTTCTTC
size: NA; D: NA; V: TRBV12-5; J: TRBJ1-5; CDR3: CASGMGLGLGNQPQHF; DNA: TGTGCTAGTGGTATGGGACTGGGATTGGGCAATCAGCCCCAGCATTTT
size: NA; D: NA; V: TRBV25-1; J: TRBJ1-6; CDR3: CASSGKQVVHSPLHF; DNA: TGTGCCAGCAGTGGTAAACAGGTTGTCCATTCACCCCTCCACTTT
size: NA; D: NA; V: TRBV19; J: TRBJ1-2; CDR3: CASSIGGSLNYGYTF; DNA: TGTGCCAGTAGTATAGGCGGATCCCTAAACTATGGCTACACCTTC
size: NA; D: NA; V: TRBV30; J: TRBJ2-7; CDR3: CAWSTWYEQYF; DNA: TGTGCCTGGAGTACCTGGTACGAGCAGTACTTC
size: NA; D: TRBD1; V: TRBV5-1; J: TRBJ1-2; CDR3: CASSLEPNRGLQGYTF; DNA: TGCGCCAGCAGCTTAGAACCCAACAGGGGGCTTCAAGGCTACACCTTC
size: large; D: NA; V: TRBV28; J: TRBJ1-1; CDR3: CASSLSTEAFF; DNA: TGTGCCAGCAGTTTATCCACTGAAGCTTTCTTT
size: once; D: NA; V: TRBV7-2; J: TRBJ1-3; CDR3: CASSPDTSSGNTIYF; DNA: TGTGCCAGCAGCCCGGACACGAGCTCTGGAAACACCATATATTTT
size: few; D: TRBD1; V: TRBV7-9; J: TRBJ1-6; CDR3: CASSFDRAYNSPLHF; DNA: TGTGCCAGCAGCTTTGACAGGGCATATAATTCACCCCTCCACTTT
size: NA; D: NA; V: TRBV7-2; J: TRBJ2-1; CDR3: CASSLGRRPYNEQFF; DNA: TGTGCCAGCAGCCTAGGAAGGAGGCCCTACAATGAGCAGTTCTTC
size: NA; D: TRBD2; V: TRBV10-3; J: TRBJ2-1; CDR3: CAISESAGRVENEQFF; DNA: TGTGCCATCAGTGAGTCCGCGGGGAGGGTGGAGAATGAGCAGTTCTTC
size: NA; D: NA; V: TRBV6-6; J: TRBJ2-7; CDR3: CASSYSRSMGTYF; DNA: TGTGCCAGCAGTTACTCTAGGTCCATGGGTACGTACTTC
size: NA; D: NA; V: TRBV13; J: TRBJ2-5; CDR3: CASRLKGCRQETQYF; DNA: TGTGCCAGCAGGCTAAAGGGATGTCGGCAAGAGACCCAGTACTTC
size: NA; D: NA; V: TRBV18; J: TRBJ2-3; CDR3: CASSPGLNDVYTQYF; DNA: TGTGCCAGCTCACCAGGGTTGAACGATGTGTATACGCAGTATTTT
size: NA; D: NA; V: TRBV6-1; J: TRBJ1-6; CDR3: CASSEGERGSPLHF; DNA: TGTGCCAGCAGTGAAGGTGAGAGGGGATCACCCCTCCACTTT
size: NA; D: TRBD1; V: TRBV5-6; J: TRBJ1-6; CDR3: CASISNGGTVNSPLHF; DNA: TGTGCCAGCATCTCGAATGGGGGGACAGTTAATTCACCCCTCCACTTT
size: once; D: NA; V: TRBV6-5; J: TRBJ2-2; CDR3: CASRRQGGTGELFF; DNA: TGTGCCAGCCGCAGGCAGGGTGGCACCGGGGAGCTGTTTTTT
size: NA; D: NA; V: TRBV6-4; J: TRBJ1-4; CDR3: CASSDVWGANEKLFF; DNA: TGTGCCAGCAGTGACGTGTGGGGGGCGAATGAAAAACTGTTTTTT
size: NA; D: TRBD2; V: TRBV5-1; J: TRBJ2-3; CDR3: CASSLALAGFTDTQYF; DNA: TGCGCCAGCAGCTTGGCGCTAGCGGGGTTTACAGATACGCAGTATTTT
size: NA; D: NA; V: TRBV7-9; J: TRBJ2-4; CDR3: CASSPPVGGLAKNIQYF; DNA: TGTGCCAGCAGCCCCCCCGTCGGAGGGTTAGCCAAAAACATTCAGTACTTC
size: NA; D: NA; V: TRBV2; J: TRBJ1-2; CDR3: CASLRTNYGYTF; DNA: TGTGCCAGCTTAAGGACAAACTATGGCTACACCTTC
size: NA; D: NA; V: TRBV21-1; J: TRBJ1-5; CDR3: CALKVGETGVNQPQHF; DNA: TGTGCCCTTAAGGTGGGGGAGACAGGGGTCAATCAGCCCCAGCATTTT
size: NA; D: NA; V: TRBV11-2; J: TRBJ2-5; CDR3: CASSKGIETQYF; DNA: TGTGCCAGCAGCAAAGGCATAGAGACCCAGTACTTC
size: NA; D: NA; V: TRBV5-1; J: TRBJ2-1; CDR3: CASSQRASYNEQFF; DNA: TGCGCCAGCAGTCAGCGTGCCTCCTACAATGAGCAGTTCTTC
size: NA; D: NA; V: TRBV4-2; J: TRBJ2-5; CDR3: CASSQRYQETQYF; DNA: TGTGCCAGCAGCCAAAGGTACCAAGAGACCCAGTACTTC
size: large; D: NA; V: TRBV18; J: TRBJ2-7; CDR3: CASSPGTMGYEQYF; DNA: TGTGCCAGCTCACCAGGTACCATGGGGTACGAGCAGTACTTC
size: NA; D: TRBD1; V: TRBV28; J: TRBJ1-2; CDR3: CASNRQGWGYTF; DNA: TGTGCCAGCAATAGACAGGGGTGGGGCTACACCTTC
size: few; D: NA; V: TRBV5-1; J: TRBJ1-1; CDR3: CASSLPGKNTEAFF; DNA: TGCGCCAGCAGCTTGCCAGGGAAGAACACTGAAGCTTTCTTT
size: once; D: TRBD1; V: TRBV4-2; J: TRBJ2-5; CDR3: CASSLRTGNRETQYF; DNA: TGTGCCAGCAGCTTGAGGACAGGGAATAGAGAGACCCAGTACTTC
size: NA; D: NA; V: TRBV27; J: TRBJ1-1; CDR3: CASSAIWGLVNTEAFF; DNA: TGTGCCAGCAGCGCCATATGGGGGCTGGTGAACACTGAAGCTTTCTTT
size: NA; D: NA; V: TRBV7-9; J: TRBJ2-2; CDR3: CASSFVLFF; DNA: TGTGCCAGCAGCTTTGTACTGTTTTTT